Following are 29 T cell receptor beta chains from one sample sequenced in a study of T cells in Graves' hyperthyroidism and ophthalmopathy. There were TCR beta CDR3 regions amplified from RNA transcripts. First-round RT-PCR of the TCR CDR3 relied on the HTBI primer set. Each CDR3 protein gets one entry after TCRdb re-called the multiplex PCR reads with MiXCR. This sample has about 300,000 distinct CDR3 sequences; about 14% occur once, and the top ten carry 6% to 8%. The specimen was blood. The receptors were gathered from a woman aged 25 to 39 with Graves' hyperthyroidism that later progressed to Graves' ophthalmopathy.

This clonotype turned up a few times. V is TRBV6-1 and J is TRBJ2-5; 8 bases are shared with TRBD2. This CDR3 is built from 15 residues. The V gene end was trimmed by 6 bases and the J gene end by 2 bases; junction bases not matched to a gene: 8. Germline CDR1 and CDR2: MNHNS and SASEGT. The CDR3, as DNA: TGTGCCAGCAGCCCGGGGGGGGGGCATCAAGAGACCCAGTACTTC. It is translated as CASSPGGGHQETQYF.

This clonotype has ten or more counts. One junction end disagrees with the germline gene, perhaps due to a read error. The CDR3 DNA sequence: TGTGCCAGCAGCTTATCTAGAGGCTACGAGCAGTACTTC. Translating it yields CASSLSRGYEQYF. The chain links TRBV27 to TRBJ2-7; no definite D call. The CDR3 is 13 residues long. CDR1 is MNHEY and CDR2 is SMNVEV in the germline V gene (reference sequence).

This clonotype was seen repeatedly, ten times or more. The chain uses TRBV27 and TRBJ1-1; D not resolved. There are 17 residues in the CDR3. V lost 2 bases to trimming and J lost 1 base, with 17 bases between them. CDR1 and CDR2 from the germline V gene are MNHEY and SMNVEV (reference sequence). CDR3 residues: CASSLPLTSGGNTEAFF. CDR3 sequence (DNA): TGTGCCAGCAGTTTACCCTTAACAAGCGGCGGGAACACTGAAGCTTTCTTT.

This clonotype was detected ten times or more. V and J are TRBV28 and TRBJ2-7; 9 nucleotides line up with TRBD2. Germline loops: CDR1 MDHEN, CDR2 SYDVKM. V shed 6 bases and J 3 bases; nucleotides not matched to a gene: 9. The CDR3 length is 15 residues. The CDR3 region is CASSLGGAGGYEQYF. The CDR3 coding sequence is TGTGCCAGCAGCTTGGGGGGAGCGGGAGGCTACGAGCAGTACTTC.

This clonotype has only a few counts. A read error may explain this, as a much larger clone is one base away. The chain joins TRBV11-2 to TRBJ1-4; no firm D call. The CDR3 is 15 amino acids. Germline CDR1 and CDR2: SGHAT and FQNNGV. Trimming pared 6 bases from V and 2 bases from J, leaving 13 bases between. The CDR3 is CASRRGGGTNEKLFF. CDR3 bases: TGTGCCAGCAGACGGGGTGGCGGTACTAATGAAAAACTGTTTTTT. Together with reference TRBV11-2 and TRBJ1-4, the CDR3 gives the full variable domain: EAGVAQSPRYKIIEKRQSVAFWCNPISGHATLYWYQQILGQGPKLLIQFQNNGVVDDSQLPKDRFSAERLKGVDSTLKIQPAKLEDSAVYLCASRRGGGTNEKLFFGSGTQLSVL.

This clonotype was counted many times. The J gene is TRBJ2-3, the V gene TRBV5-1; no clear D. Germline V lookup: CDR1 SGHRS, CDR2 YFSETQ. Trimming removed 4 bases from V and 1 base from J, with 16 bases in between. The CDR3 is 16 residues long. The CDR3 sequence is CASSPNFLGGTDTQYF. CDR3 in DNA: TGCGCCAGCAGCCCCAACTTCCTTGGGGGCACAGATACGCAGTATTTT.

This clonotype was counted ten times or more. CDR3 in DNA: TGTGCCAGCAGTCGAATTTGGGGGCTGATGAATAATTCACCCCTCCACTTT. Translation: CASSRIWGLMNNSPLHF. The gene calls are TRBV5-6 and TRBJ1-6; possibly TRBD1 for D (6 bases). Trimming left V 5 bases short and J 5 bases short, with 20 bases between. This CDR3 contains 17 residues. CDR1 and CDR2 from the germline V gene are SGHDT and YYEEEE.

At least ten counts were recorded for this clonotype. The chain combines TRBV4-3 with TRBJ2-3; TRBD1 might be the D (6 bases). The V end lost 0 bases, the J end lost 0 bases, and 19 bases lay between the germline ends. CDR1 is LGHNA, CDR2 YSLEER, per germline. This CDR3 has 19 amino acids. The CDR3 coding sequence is TGCGCCAGCAGCCAAGATTTCGCCACAGGGTACTCTAGCACAGATACGCAGTATTTT. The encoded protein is CASSQDFATGYSSTDTQYF.

As DNA, the CDR3 is TGTGCCAGCAGCGTAGAGACAGCCTCCCCCTACGAGCAGTACTTC. Residues: CASSVETASPYEQYF. The gene calls are TRBV9 and TRBJ2-7; maybe TRBD1 (5 bases). V lost 0 bases and J 2 bases, leaving 12 bases between the germline ends. The CDR3 spans 15 residues. Germline CDR1 reads SGDLS; CDR2 reads YYNGEE.

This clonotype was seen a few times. The DNA for the CDR3 is TGTGCCAGCAGTTTAGAATGGGAGCAGTTCTTC. Translation: CASSLEWEQFF. The rearrangement joins TRBV28 to TRBJ2-1, with D unresolved. V lost 2 bases and J 10 bases, leaving 6 bases between the germline ends. Germline V gene data show CDR1 as MDHEN and CDR2 as SYDVKM. The length of the CDR3 is 11 residues.

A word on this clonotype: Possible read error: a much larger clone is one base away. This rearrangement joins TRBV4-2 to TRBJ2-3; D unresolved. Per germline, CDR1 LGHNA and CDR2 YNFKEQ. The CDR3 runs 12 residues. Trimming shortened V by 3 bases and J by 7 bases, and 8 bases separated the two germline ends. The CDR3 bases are TGTGCCAGCAGCCACCAGTCGAATACGCAGTATTTT. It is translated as CASSHQSNTQYF.

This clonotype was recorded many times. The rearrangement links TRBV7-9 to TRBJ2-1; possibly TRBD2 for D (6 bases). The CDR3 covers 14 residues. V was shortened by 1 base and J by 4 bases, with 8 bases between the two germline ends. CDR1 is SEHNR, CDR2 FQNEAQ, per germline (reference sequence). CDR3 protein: CASSLGLDYNEQFF. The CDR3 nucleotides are TGTGCCAGCAGCTTAGGACTAGATTACAATGAGCAGTTCTTC.

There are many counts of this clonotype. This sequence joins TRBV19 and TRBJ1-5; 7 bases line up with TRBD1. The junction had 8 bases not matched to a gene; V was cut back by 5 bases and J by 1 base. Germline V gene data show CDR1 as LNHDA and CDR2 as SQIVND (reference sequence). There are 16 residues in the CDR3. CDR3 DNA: TGTGCCAGTAGTTTCCTACCGGACAGGAGCAATCAGCCCCAGCATTTT. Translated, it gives CASSFLPDRSNQPQHF.

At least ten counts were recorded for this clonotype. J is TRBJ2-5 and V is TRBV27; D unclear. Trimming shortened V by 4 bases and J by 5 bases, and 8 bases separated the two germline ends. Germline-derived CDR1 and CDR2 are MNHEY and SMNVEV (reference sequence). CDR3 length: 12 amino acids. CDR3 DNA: TGTGCCAGCAGTTCGCGTGGGGAGACCCAGTACTTC. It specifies CASSSRGETQYF.

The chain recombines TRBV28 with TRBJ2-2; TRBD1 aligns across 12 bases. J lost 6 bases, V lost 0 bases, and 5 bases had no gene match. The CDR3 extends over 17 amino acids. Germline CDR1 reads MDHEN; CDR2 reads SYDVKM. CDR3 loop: CASSLWGDRGRSGELFF. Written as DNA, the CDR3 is TGTGCCAGCAGTTTATGGGGGGACAGGGGGCGATCCGGGGAGCTGTTTTTT.

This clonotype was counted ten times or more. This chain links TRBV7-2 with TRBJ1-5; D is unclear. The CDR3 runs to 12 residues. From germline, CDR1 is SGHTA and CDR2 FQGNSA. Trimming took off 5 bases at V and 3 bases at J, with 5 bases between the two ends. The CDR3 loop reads CASSRDNQPQHF. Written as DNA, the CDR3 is TGTGCCAGCAGCAGGGACAATCAGCCCCAGCATTTT.

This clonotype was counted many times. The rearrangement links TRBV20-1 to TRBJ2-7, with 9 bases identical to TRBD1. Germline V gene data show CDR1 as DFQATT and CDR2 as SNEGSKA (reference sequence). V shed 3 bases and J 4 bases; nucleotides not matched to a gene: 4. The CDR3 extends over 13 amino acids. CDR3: CSASETGGYEQYF. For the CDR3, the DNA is TGCAGTGCTAGCGAGACAGGGGGGTACGAGCAGTACTTC.

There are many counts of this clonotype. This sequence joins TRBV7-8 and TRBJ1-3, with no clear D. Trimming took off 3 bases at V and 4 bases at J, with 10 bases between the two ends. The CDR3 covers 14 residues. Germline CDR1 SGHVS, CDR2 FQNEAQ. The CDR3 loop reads CASSLPGSGNTIYF. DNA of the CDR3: TGTGCCAGCAGCTTGCCGGGGTCCGGAAACACCATATATTTT.

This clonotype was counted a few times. In DNA form, the CDR3 reads TGTGCCAGCAGCCCCATTAACGGACAGGGACAAGAGACCCAGTACTTC. This codes for CASSPINGQGQETQYF. The V and J genes are TRBV5-6 and TRBJ2-5; TRBD1 aligns across 8 bases. The germline V gene has CDR1 SGHDT and CDR2 YYEEEE. The CDR3 contains 16 residues. Trimming removed 4 bases from V and 2 bases from J; junction bases left unmatched: 10.

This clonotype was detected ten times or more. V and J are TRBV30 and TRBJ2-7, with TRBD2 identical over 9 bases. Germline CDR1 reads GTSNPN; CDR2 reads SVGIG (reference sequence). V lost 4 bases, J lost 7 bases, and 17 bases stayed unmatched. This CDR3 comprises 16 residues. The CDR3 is CAWKRGMVAGVGEQYF. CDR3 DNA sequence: TGTGCCTGGAAAAGGGGAATGGTAGCGGGAGTTGGGGAGCAGTACTTC.

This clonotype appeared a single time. The CDR3 sequence: CASSLLDTEAFF. The CDR3 DNA reads as TGTGCCAGCAGCCTACTCGACACTGAAGCTTTCTTT. This chain links TRBV3-1 with TRBJ1-1; D uncertain. The V end was cut by 4 bases, the J end by 3 bases, with 6 bases between. The germline gives CDR1 LGHDT, CDR2 YNNKEL (reference sequence). CDR3 length equals 12 residues.

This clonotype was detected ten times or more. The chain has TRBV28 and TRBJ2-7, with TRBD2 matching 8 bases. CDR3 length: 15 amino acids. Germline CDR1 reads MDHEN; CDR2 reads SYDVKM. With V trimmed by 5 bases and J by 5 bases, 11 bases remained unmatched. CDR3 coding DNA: TGTGCCAGCAGTGCCTTTTCCAGCGGGAGTCACGAGCAGTACTTC. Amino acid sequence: CASSAFSSGSHEQYF.

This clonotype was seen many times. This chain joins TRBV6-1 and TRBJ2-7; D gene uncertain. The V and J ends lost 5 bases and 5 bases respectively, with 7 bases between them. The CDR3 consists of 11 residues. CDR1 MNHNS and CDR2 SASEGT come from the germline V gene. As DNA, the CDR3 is TGTGCCAGCAGTTCCCTCGACGAGCAGTACTTC. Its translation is CASSSLDEQYF.

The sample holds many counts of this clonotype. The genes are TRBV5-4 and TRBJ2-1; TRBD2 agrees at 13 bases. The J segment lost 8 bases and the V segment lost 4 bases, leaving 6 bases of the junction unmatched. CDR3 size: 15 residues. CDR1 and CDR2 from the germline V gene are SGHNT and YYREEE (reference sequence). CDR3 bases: TGTGCCAGCAGCCGGACTAGCGGGAGCGTTGATGAGCAGTTCTTC. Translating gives CASSRTSGSVDEQFF.

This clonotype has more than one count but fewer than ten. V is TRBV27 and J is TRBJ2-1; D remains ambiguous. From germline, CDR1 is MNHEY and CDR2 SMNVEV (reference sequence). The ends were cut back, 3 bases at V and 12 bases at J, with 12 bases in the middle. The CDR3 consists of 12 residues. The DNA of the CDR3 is TGTGCCAGCAGTTTGAGTGGGCACGGGCAGTTCTTC. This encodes CASSLSGHGQFF.

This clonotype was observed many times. The CDR3 bases are TGTGCCAGCTCCTCCTCGGGTGTGCAGGACCTCTATGGCTACACCTTC. Its protein is CASSSSGVQDLYGYTF. The gene calls are TRBV18 and TRBJ1-2; D not resolved. Trimming left V 6 bases short and J 4 bases short, with 21 bases between. The germline V gene encodes CDR1 KGHSH and CDR2 LQKENI. The CDR3 totals 16 residues.

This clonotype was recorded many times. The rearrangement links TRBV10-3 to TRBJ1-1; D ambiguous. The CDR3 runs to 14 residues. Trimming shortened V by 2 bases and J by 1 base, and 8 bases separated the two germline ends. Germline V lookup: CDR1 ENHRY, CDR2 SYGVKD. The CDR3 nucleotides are TGTGCCATCAGTGAGCCGGACCCGAACACTGAAGCTTTCTTT. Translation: CAISEPDPNTEAFF.

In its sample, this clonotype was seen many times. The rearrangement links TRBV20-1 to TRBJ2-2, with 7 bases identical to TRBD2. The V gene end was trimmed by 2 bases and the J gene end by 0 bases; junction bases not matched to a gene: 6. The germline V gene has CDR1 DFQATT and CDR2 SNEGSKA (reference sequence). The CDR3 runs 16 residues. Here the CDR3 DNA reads TGCAGTGCTAGACCCAGCGGGACGGCGAACACCGGGGAGCTGTTTTTT. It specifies CSARPSGTANTGELFF.

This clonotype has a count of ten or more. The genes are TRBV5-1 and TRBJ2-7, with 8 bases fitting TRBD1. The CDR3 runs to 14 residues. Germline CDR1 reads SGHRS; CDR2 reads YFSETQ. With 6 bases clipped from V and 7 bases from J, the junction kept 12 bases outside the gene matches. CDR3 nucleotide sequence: TGCGCCAGCACCCCAGGAGCAGGGGGCCGGGAGCAGTACTTC. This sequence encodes CASTPGAGGREQYF.